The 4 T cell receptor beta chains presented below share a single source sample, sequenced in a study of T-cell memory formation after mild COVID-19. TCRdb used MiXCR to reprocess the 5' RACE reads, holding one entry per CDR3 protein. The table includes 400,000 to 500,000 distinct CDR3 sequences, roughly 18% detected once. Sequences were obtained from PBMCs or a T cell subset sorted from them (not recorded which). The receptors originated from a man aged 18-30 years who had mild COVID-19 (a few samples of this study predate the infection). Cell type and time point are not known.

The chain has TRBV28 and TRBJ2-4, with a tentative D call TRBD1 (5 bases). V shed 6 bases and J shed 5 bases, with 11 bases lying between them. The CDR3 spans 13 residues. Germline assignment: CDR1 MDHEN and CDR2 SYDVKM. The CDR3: CASSRGQENIQYF. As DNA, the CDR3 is TGTGCCAGCAGCAGAGGACAAGAAAACATTCAGTACTTC. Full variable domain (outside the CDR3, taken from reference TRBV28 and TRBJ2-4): DVKVTQSSRYLVKRTGEKVFLECVQDMDHENMFWYRQDPGLGLRLIYFSYDVKMKEKGDIPEGYSVSREKKERFSLILESASTNQTSMYLCASSRGQENIQYFGAGTRLSVL.

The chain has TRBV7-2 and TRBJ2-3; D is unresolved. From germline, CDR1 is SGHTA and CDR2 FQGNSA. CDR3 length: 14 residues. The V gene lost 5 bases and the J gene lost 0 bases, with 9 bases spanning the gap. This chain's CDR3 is CASSPLESTDTQYF. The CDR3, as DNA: TGTGCCAGCAGCCCCCTCGAGAGCACAGATACGCAGTATTTT. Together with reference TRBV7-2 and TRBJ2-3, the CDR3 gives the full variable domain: GAGVSQSPSNKVTEKGKDVELRCDPISGHTALYWYRQSLGQGLEFLIYFQGNSAPDKSGLPSDRFSAERTGGSVSTLTIQRTQQEDSAVYLCASSPLESTDTQYFGPGTRLTVL.

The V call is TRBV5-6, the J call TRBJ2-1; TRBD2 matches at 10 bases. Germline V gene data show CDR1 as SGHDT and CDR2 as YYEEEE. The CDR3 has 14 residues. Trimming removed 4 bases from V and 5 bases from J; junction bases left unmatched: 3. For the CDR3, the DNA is TGTGCCAGCAGCGGTAGCGGGGGGAACAATGAGCAGTTCTTC. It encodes CASSGSGGNNEQFF.

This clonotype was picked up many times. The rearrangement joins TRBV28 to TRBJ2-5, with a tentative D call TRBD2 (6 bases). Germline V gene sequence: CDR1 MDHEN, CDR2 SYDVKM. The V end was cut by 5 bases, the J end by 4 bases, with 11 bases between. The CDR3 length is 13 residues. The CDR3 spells CASSTPAGETQYF. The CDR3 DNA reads TGTGCCAGCAGTACCCCAGCGGGAGAGACCCAGTACTTC. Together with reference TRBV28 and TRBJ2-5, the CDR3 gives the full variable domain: DVKVTQSSRYLVKRTGEKVFLECVQDMDHENMFWYRQDPGLGLRLIYFSYDVKMKEKGDIPEGYSVSREKKERFSLILESASTNQTSMYLCASSTPAGETQYFGPGTRLLVL.